This paragraph covers one T cell receptor (beta chain) sequence. This clonotype was found a few times. The target of this receptor is not known. Qualities for individual bases were not recorded, and no much larger clone is one base off. The sample's treatment or condition label, in plain terms: live attenuated yellow fever vaccine strain. Two biological replicates of bulk PBMCs were collected at each blood-draw timepoint. PBMCs were isolated from peripheral blood using a standard Ficoll-Paque protocol. RNA was extracted with TriZol from bulk PBMCs, CD4 and CD8 fractions, and dextramer-positive and dextramer-negative fractions. These data belong to a study of T cells after yellow fever vaccination (dated by TCRdb to the late 2010s). Concerning the study at large: The SMART-Seq v4 Ultra Low Input RNA kit was used to prepare libraries from fractions with low cell numbers. To follow T-cell clones before and after primary and booster YFV17D yellow fever vaccination, bulk TCR alpha and beta repertoires were sequenced over time. Two healthy male donors made up the cohort, one aged 18 to 30 years and the other aged 30 to 40 years. Blood samples were taken at several timepoints before and after primary and secondary immunization, and bulk PBMC replicates and cell subsets were isolated. Study-wide findings and limitations: The secondary T-cell response was weaker than the primary response but faster, peaking on day 5 instead of day 15. Because the study included only a couple of donors, the extent to which the findings can be generalized is limited. Computational filtering was required because FACS-sorted repertoires could contain abundant contaminating clonotypes from the bulk population. A small fraction of clonotypes appeared in both the CD4 and CD8 compartments, likely as a result of convergent recombination. After the booster, most of the clones that had expanded following primary vaccination were detected again (just under 97% of CD4 and around 88% of CD8), which suggests that memory was broadly maintained.

TCR cDNA was synthesized by 5'RACE template switching, which introduced a universal primer site and unique molecular identifiers. cDNA synthesis was primed from both the TCR alpha and TCR beta constant segments. Two PCR steps were used to amplify libraries, with sample barcodes and sequencing adapters being added in the second step. Sequencing of libraries was performed on Illumina HiSeq 2500 (2x100 bp) or NovaSeq (2x150 bp). From the authors' description of their analysis: Demultiplexing of reads and collapsing into UMI consensus sequences were performed with MIGEC, and V(D)J alignment was carried out with MiXCR. Vaccine-responding clonotypes were defined with edgeR using replicate PBMC samples, requiring FDR below 0.01 and a log2 fold change above 5 up to day 15. Bulk clonotypes were assigned CD4 or CD8 identity according to which sequenced CD4 or CD8 repertoire held them at higher abundance. Through fastp at Q25 and MiXCR, TCRdb rebuilt clones from the public reads, retaining in-frame beta chains. Rows with one shared CDR3 protein collapse into an entry with the most common genes and DNA. These V and J calls rely on TCRdb rather than the paper's analysis. The sample table lists nearly 350,000 distinct CDR3 sequences, about 7.8% of them with a count of one. In total, the top ten clones hold 17% of the sample.

The CDR3 covers 17 residues, taking in both the cysteine and the phenylalanine. This entry keeps only the CDR3 DNA: 51 bases, framed from base 1. CDR1 and CDR2 were assigned from the germline V gene (reference sequence) as MNHEY and SMNVEV. V loses 1 base, J loses 0 bases, and the germline ends lie 15 bases apart. The receptor was isolated from a man aged 18 to 30 who received the YFV17D yellow fever vaccine. Sequencing was performed on PBMCs, taken around 45 days after the first yellow fever vaccination. The V and J genes are TRBV27 and TRBJ2-5; no D gene is confidently identified. This receptor carries the CDR3 CASSLYGLPRYQETQYF. Read as DNA, the sequence is TGTGCCAGCAGTTTATACGGGCTGCCCCGGTACCAAGAGACCCAGTACTTC.